A selection of T cell receptor beta chains follows, all from one sample in a study of T cell clusters in autoimmune cytopenias. TCRdb reprocessed the multiplex PCR reads and keeps a single row for each CDR3 protein, giving no DNA. The data include roughly 5,000 distinct CDR3 sequences; the top ten clones carry about 21%. The same specimen was also included in a second study, on T cell repertoires in aging, cancer and after chemotherapy.

The sequenced sample consisted of peripheral blood. These receptors originate from a human donor in good health. Both conserved end residues are part of each CDR3. Fields, in order: clone size, J gene, V gene, CDR3 protein. The listing skips clone size in some rows; elsewhere it reads once, few, many or a size class.

NA,TRBJ1-4,TRBV30,CAWSGEREKLFF
medium-sized,TRBJ1-1,TRBV6-2/TRBV6-3,CASTPGARKAFF
NA,TRBJ2-4,TRBV24-1,CATSELSGSAEENIQYF
medium-sized,TRBJ2-7,TRBV11-1,CASSFGLAVNYEQYF
medium-sized,TRBJ2-7,TRBV5-6,CASSYRVAYEQYF
medium-sized,TRBJ2-4,TRBV5-4,CASSLGIGGALVDKNIQYF
NA,TRBJ2-2,TRBV5-1,CASSPPTAGGRVELFF
NA,TRBJ2-3,TRBV7-6,CASSLDISTDTQYF
NA,TRBJ1-1,TRBV6-1,CAISGLQNTEAFF
medium-sized,TRBJ1-3,TRBV12-3/TRBV12-4,CASRTGGSSGNTIYF
NA,TRBJ2-3,TRBV5-1,CASSLASTNTDTQYF
medium-sized,TRBJ1-3,TRBV12-3/TRBV12-4,CASSGGTAGNTIYF
medium-sized,TRBJ1-1,TRBV15,CATSRSRRGATEAFF
medium-sized,TRBJ1-2,TRBV6-1,CASSGILLGYTF
medium-sized,TRBJ2-3,TRBV6-1,CASSEGTPPDTQYF
NA,TRBJ2-1,TRBV20-1,CSGTSGGNEQFF